The present TCR beta chain was sequenced within a study of CD8+ T cells in alopecia areata. Overall study: Percentage of affected scalp area was the basis on which treated patients' severity was scored. Notes on the study in general: The study found higher clonality in lesional than normal scalp, especially in alopecia totalis/universalis. Scalp clonality, along with expanded CD8+ clones among the top 100, was significantly decreased by tofacitinib. Sequenced scalp T cells also include alphabeta T cells resident in normal skin.

The treatment: oral pan-JAK inhibitor, 5-10 mg twice daily. Concerning this clone itself: What it binds is unknown.

The sequencing template was cDNA reverse transcribed from extracted RNA. TCRdb's copy holds only in-frame clones and misses some; the assay was immunoSEQ multiplex PCR. The repertoire consists of about 210,000 clones, with roughly three fifths occurring once and the leading ten covering more than 0.95%. Trimming pared 4 bases from V and 7 bases from J, leaving 12 bases between. The CDR3 runs 12 residues. The germline V gene has CDR1 SGHRS and CDR2 YFSETQ. Material: CD4+ T cells sorted from blood, obtained at week 44, from a patient treated with tofacitinib. The genes are TRBV5-1 and TRBJ2-7; D might be TRBD1 or TRBD2, each matching 5 bases. The sequence derives from a human donor with alopecia areata. The CDR3 sequence is CASSIQGEEQYF. CDR3 DNA sequence: TGCGCCAGCAGCATTCAAGGGGAGGAGCAGTACTTC.